The clone carrying this T cell receptor beta chain has more than one count but fewer than ten. Antigen specificity is unknown. The entry originates in a study of T-cell reconstitution after alpha-beta-depleted transplantation in children. Overall study findings and caveats: The high TCRbeta diversity at day 60 in some patients came from surviving recipient T cells and thymic progenitors. Approximately two months post-transplant, alpha-beta T cells reportedly originated from several hundred expanded graft clones.

Unique molecular identifiers were used in preparing the TCRbeta library. TCRdb itself ran the PCR reads through MiXCR, one entry per CDR3 protein. The table records approximately 430,000 distinct CDR3 sequences, roughly 15% of them present only once. This clonotype originated in a boy younger than two who had a stem cell transplant for Wiskott-Aldrich syndrome, so the T cells may come from the graft donor. This specimen consisted of PBMCs, mostly from graft donor cells, obtained 360 days after TCRalphabeta/CD19-depleted stem cell transplant.

The CDR3 DNA sequence: TGTGCCAGCAGCTTTGGGACCAGCTTTGCTTTCTTT. Amino acid sequence: CASSFGTSFAFF. V gene TRBV5-5 combines with J gene TRBJ1-1, with D possibly being TRBD1 (5 bases). The CDR3 is made up of 12 amino acids. Germline V gene data show CDR1 as SGHKS and CDR2 as YYEKEE (reference sequence). Trimming left V 2 bases short and J 11 bases short, with 13 bases between.